These 32 T cell receptor beta chains originate from one sample sequenced in a study of blood T cell repertoires in COVID-19. Some clones are missing from TCRdb's copy, which holds only in-frame ones; the method was immunoSEQ multiplex PCR. The sample lists about 120,000 clones, about 83% occurring once. Specimen: PBMCs or T cells enriched from blood (not recorded which). The receptors stem from a woman aged 25 to 45 who had recovered from COVID-19.

The V gene is TRBV6-5, the J gene TRBJ2-5; 9 positions match TRBD1. Losses at the gene ends were 2 bases for V and 2 bases for J; bases not matched to a gene: 0. The CDR3 contains 14 residues. Germline-derived CDR1 and CDR2 are MNHEY and SVGAGI. CDR3 residues: CASSYDRGQETQYF. The CDR3 DNA is TGTGCCAGCAGTTACGACAGGGGGCAAGAGACCCAGTACTTC.

This clone appeared once. The V and J genes are TRBV9 and TRBJ1-4; TRBD1 agrees at 7 bases. The junction had 10 bases not matched to a gene; V was cut back by 3 bases and J by 2 bases. The CDR3 spans 17 residues. Germline V gene data show CDR1 as SGDLS and CDR2 as YYNGEE. The CDR3 nucleotides are TGTGCCAGCAGCGAGACAGGGCGAGGGATCACTAATGAAAAACTGTTTTTT. It yields the protein CASSETGRGITNEKLFF.

The gene calls are TRBV15 and TRBJ2-7, with a weak D call TRBD2 (6 bases). There are 15 residues in the CDR3. Trimming removed 2 bases at V and 3 bases at J, with 14 bases between. Per germline, CDR1 LNHNV and CDR2 YYDKDF (reference sequence). The CDR3 sequence is CATSRLGTANYEQYF. CDR3 DNA: TGTGCCACCAGCAGACTGGGGACTGCCAACTACGAGCAGTACTTC.

The chain joins TRBV3-1 (or the pseudogene TRBV3-2) to TRBJ2-1, with 7 bases lining up with TRBD2. The V gene's germline CDR1 is LGHDT and CDR2 YNNKEL (reference sequence). V lost 1 base and J lost 10; bases outside the gene matches: 13. The CDR3 sequence is 16 residues long. Here the CDR3 DNA reads TGTGCCAGCAGCCAAGTTCCTAGCGGATCCCCAATGGAGCAGTTCTTC. It encodes CASSQVPSGSPMEQFF.

The V and J genes are TRBV5-4 and TRBJ2-3, with 7 positions matching TRBD1. The CDR3 spans 15 residues. CDR1 is SGHNT, CDR2 YYREEE, per germline (reference sequence). The V segment lost 4 bases and the J segment 3 bases; nucleotides outside the gene matches: 8. CDR3 sequence: CASSKPGQWTDTQYF. The CDR3 DNA follows: TGTGCCAGCAGCAAACCGGGACAGTGGACAGATACGCAGTATTTT.

The CDR3 nucleotides read TGTGCCAGCAGCCCGCTGACAGGGGTAACAGATACGCAGTATTTT. This sequence encodes CASSPLTGVTDTQYF. This chain joins TRBV7-3 and TRBJ2-3; 8 positions match TRBD1. The CDR3 has 15 amino acids. V was pared by 5 bases and J by 3 bases, with 7 bases of the junction left unmatched. Germline V CDR1 and CDR2: SGHTA, FQGTGA.

The chain employs TRBV20-1 and TRBJ2-3; TRBD2 agrees at 8 bases. This CDR3 has 11 amino acids. Germline V lookup: CDR1 DFQATT, CDR2 SNEGSKA (reference sequence). Unmatched junction bases numbered 10, after V lost 7 bases and J lost 13 bases. DNA of the CDR3: TGCAGTGTTAATAGACCAGCGGGAGAGTATTTT. Protein: CSVNRPAGEYF.

The chain recombines TRBV7-9 with TRBJ2-2; TRBD2 is a possible D gene (5 bases). The length of the CDR3 is 12 residues. Trimming took off 8 bases at V and 7 bases at J, with 11 bases between the two ends. The germline gives CDR1 SEHNR, CDR2 FQNEAQ (reference sequence). In DNA, the CDR3 is TGTGCCAGCCGCGGGCCCGACGGGGAGCTGTTTTTT. Translating gives CASRGPDGELFF.

This clone appeared a few times. This rearrangement joins TRBV15 to TRBJ1-3; no definite D call. CDR1 LNHNV and CDR2 YYDKDF come from the germline V gene (reference sequence). Trimming stripped 4 bases from V and 0 bases from J, with 4 bases between. The CDR3 is 13 amino acids. CDR3 nucleotides: TGTGCCACCAGCATCCTCTCTGGAAACACCATATATTTT. Amino acids: CATSILSGNTIYF. The full variable domain, its missing parts supplied by reference TRBV15 and TRBJ1-3, is DAMVIQNPRYQVTQFGKPVTLSCSQTLNHNVMYWYQQKSSQAPKLLFHYYDKDFNNEADTPDNFQSRRPNTSFCFLDIRSPGLGDTAMYLCATSILSGNTIYFGEGSWLTVV.

The V gene is TRBV19, the J gene TRBJ1-1; maybe TRBD1 (5 bases). Trimming removed 2 bases at V and 0 bases at J, with 10 bases between. The CDR3 covers 15 residues. Germline CDR1 reads LNHDA; CDR2 reads SQIVND (reference sequence). As DNA, the CDR3 is TGTGCCAGTAGTATAACGGGACTCCTGAACACTGAAGCTTTCTTT. Protein: CASSITGLLNTEAFF.

The chain joins TRBV6-1 to TRBJ1-1, with TRBD1 matching 8 bases. With V trimmed by 1 base and J by 11 bases, 6 bases remained unmatched. CDR3 size: 13 residues. The germline V gene encodes CDR1 MNHNS and CDR2 SASEGT. CDR3 sequence: CASSEGTGILAFF. CDR3 nucleotide sequence: TGTGCCAGCAGTGAAGGGACAGGGATTTTGGCTTTCTTT.

This chain uses TRBV2 with TRBJ1-3, with D possibly being TRBD1 (6 bases). With 4 bases removed from V and 0 bases from J, the gap between germline ends came to 16 bases. Per the germline V gene, CDR1 is SNHLY and CDR2 is FYNNEI. This CDR3 contains 17 residues. In DNA form, the CDR3 reads TGTGCCAGCAGTGTATCGGCAGGGGCGTACTCTGGAAACACCATATATTTT. Translation gives CASSVSAGAYSGNTIYF.

The J gene is TRBJ2-1, the V gene TRBV7-8, with 9 bases fitting TRBD2. This CDR3 has 16 residues. V lost 7 bases and J lost 4; bases outside the gene matches: 11. The germline CDR1 and CDR2 sequences are SGHVS and FQNEAQ. The CDR3 protein is CASTPLAGFAYNEQFF. The CDR3 DNA reads TGTGCCAGCACCCCCCTAGCGGGATTTGCATACAATGAGCAGTTCTTC.

The chain couples TRBV18 to TRBJ1-2, with D uncertain. In germline, CDR1 is KGHSH, CDR2 LQKENI. There are 15 residues in the CDR3. The V end was cut by 0 bases, the J end by 0 bases, with 8 bases between. CDR3 region: CASSPPGQANYGYTF. In nucleotides, the CDR3 is TGTGCCAGCTCACCACCGGGCCAAGCTAACTATGGCTACACCTTC.

V gene TRBV29-1 combines with J gene TRBJ1-2, with 7 bases that match TRBD1. V was pared by 7 bases and J by 4 bases, with 6 bases of the junction left unmatched. CDR1 and CDR2 from the germline V gene are SQVTM and ANQGSEA. The CDR3 runs to 12 residues. The CDR3 loop is CSASGTVYGYTF. The CDR3 nucleotides read TGCAGCGCCTCTGGGACAGTCTATGGCTACACCTTC.

This clone was seen only once. The V and J genes are TRBV7-6 and TRBJ2-2; 9 nucleotides agree with TRBD2. The V gene end was trimmed by 4 bases and the J gene end by 4 bases; junction bases not matched to a gene: 4. CDR1 and CDR2 from the germline V gene are SGHVS and FNYEAQ. There are 15 residues in the CDR3. The CDR3 nucleotides read TGTGCCAGCAGCTCGGGACTAGCTGGCACCGGGGAGCTGTTTTTT. Protein sequence: CASSSGLAGTGELFF.

The genes are TRBV7-9 and TRBJ2-5, with D maybe TRBD1 (5 bases). Trimming removed 5 bases at V and 1 base at J, with 11 bases between. The CDR3 has 14 amino acids. CDR1 is SEHNR and CDR2 is FQNEAQ in the germline V gene (reference sequence). The CDR3 DNA reads as TGTGCCAGCAGCCCTGACAGATTCCAAGAGACCCAGTACTTC. Amino acid sequence: CASSPDRFQETQYF.

This clone has a handful of counts. The genes are TRBV19 and TRBJ2-1; 9 bases match TRBD2. Trimming at V came to 6 bases and at J to 4 bases, leaving 4 bases not matched to a gene. This CDR3 has 14 residues. Germline values: CDR1 LNHDA, CDR2 SQIVND (reference sequence). The CDR3 here is CASSLTSGYNEQFF. Here the CDR3 DNA reads TGTGCCAGTAGCTTGACTAGCGGTTACAATGAGCAGTTCTTC.

This clone has just a few counts. The chain combines TRBV28 with TRBJ1-5; no clear D gene. Germline V gives CDR1 MDHEN, CDR2 SYDVKM. V was shortened by 6 bases and J by 1 base, with 10 bases between the two germline ends. The CDR3 is 14 residues long. Here the CDR3 DNA reads TGTGCCAGCAGATCCCCTGAGAGCAATCAGCCCCAGCATTTT. Amino acids: CASRSPESNQPQHF.

This chain connects TRBV5-1 to TRBJ2-1; the match to TRBD1 covers 9 bases. Germline V lookup: CDR1 SGHRS, CDR2 YFSETQ. This CDR3 has 15 residues. Trimming at V came to 1 base and at J to 5 bases, leaving 4 bases not matched to a gene. CDR3 nucleotide sequence: TGCGCCAGCAGCTTGACAGGGGGCCCCAACAATGAGCAGTTCTTC. Translation gives CASSLTGGPNNEQFF. The full variable domain, with the rest looked up from reference TRBV5-1 and TRBJ2-1, is KAGVTQTPRYLIKTRGQQVTLSCSPISGHRSVSWYQQTPGQGLQFLFEYFSETQRNKGNFPGRFSGRQFSNSRSEMNVSTLELGDSALYLCASSLTGGPNNEQFFGPGTRLTVL.

V is TRBV20-1 and J is TRBJ2-5; D perhaps matches TRBD2 (6 bases). The CDR3 extends over 11 amino acids. Germline loops: CDR1 DFQATT, CDR2 SNEGSKA (reference sequence). The germline V and J ends were trimmed by 8 bases and 4 bases, with 11 bases remaining between them. CDR3 bases: TGCAGTCGAGCCGGGGGAGAGACCCAGTACTTC. It encodes CSRAGGETQYF.

The sample holds a few counts of this clone. V and J are TRBV10-2 and TRBJ1-5, with 10 bases lining up with TRBD1. The CDR3 has 13 amino acids. V trimming: 10 bases; J trimming: 7 bases; junction bases outside the gene matches: 7. Germline CDR1 and CDR2: WSHSY and SAAADI. The CDR3 loop reads CATKGQGRQPQHF. The CDR3 nucleotides read TGCGCCACGAAGGGACAGGGGAGGCAGCCCCAGCATTTT.

This sequence joins TRBV30 and TRBJ2-3; TRBD2 matches at 11 bases. The CDR3 totals 13 residues. J lost 8 bases, V lost 4 bases, and 5 bases had no gene match. The germline V gene has CDR1 GTSNPN and CDR2 SVGIG (reference sequence). The DNA of the CDR3 is TGTGCCTGGATGATAGCGGGGGGGCGTACGCAGTATTTT. Its protein is CAWMIAGGRTQYF.

This clone was detected a few times. V usage is TRBV9 and J usage is TRBJ2-1; 13 nucleotides align to TRBD2. V shed 4 bases, J shed 7 bases, and the junction held 5 bases outside the gene matches. The CDR3 extends over 15 amino acids. The germline CDR1 and CDR2 sequences are SGDLS and YYNGEE. The CDR3 nucleotides are TGTGCCAGCAGCATAGGGACTAGCGGGGTTAATGAGCAGTTCTTC. Amino acid sequence: CASSIGTSGVNEQFF.

CDR3 protein: CATQGKGWQETQYF. The CDR3 nucleotides read TGTGCCACCCAGGGTAAGGGTTGGCAAGAGACCCAGTACTTC. This chain links TRBV24-1 with TRBJ2-5, with D perhaps TRBD1 (5 bases). There are 14 residues in the CDR3. V was clipped by 9 bases and J by 2 bases, with 15 bases between them. Germline CDR1 is KGHDR and CDR2 is SFDVKD.

The CDR3 DNA reads TGTGCCAGCAGCCGCAGGGGGGTCGAGCAGTACTTC. It yields the protein CASSRRGVEQYF. This chain connects TRBV2 to TRBJ2-7, with D maybe TRBD1 (7 bases). Per germline, CDR1 SNHLY and CDR2 FYNNEI. V shed 6 bases and J shed 6 bases, with 12 bases lying between them. This CDR3 spans 12 amino acids.

The chain combines TRBV27 with TRBJ2-1, with 11 bases identical to TRBD2. V trimming: 3 bases; J trimming: 2 bases; junction bases outside the gene matches: 6. Germline loops: CDR1 MNHEY, CDR2 SMNVEV (reference sequence). The length of the CDR3 is 17 residues. In DNA, the CDR3 is TGTGCCAGCAGTTTCCTCACACTAGCGGGGGCCTACAATGAGCAGTTCTTC. Translated: CASSFLTLAGAYNEQFF.

This chain connects TRBV3-1 (or the pseudogene TRBV3-2) to TRBJ2-2; possible D gene TRBD2, 6 bases. Germline V gene data show CDR1 as LGHDT and CDR2 as YNNKEL (reference sequence). The V end was cut by 3 bases, the J end by 4 bases, with 12 bases between. This CDR3 is built from 15 residues. The CDR3 region has the DNA TGTGCCAGCAGCCAGTTGTCCGGGAGCACCGGGGAGCTGTTTTTT. It encodes CASSQLSGSTGELFF.

This chain uses TRBV7-9 with TRBJ2-7; 8 bases are shared with TRBD2. From germline, CDR1 is SEHNR and CDR2 FQNEAQ (reference sequence). V lost 5 bases to trimming and J lost 2 bases; unmatched junction nucleotides: 8. The length of the CDR3 is 15 residues. CDR3 amino acids: CASSHGRAGTYEQYF. The CDR3 nucleotides read TGTGCCAGCAGCCACGGGAGGGCCGGGACCTACGAGCAGTACTTC.

This clone came up once. This chain connects TRBV7-3 to TRBJ2-5; a possible D gene is TRBD1 (6 bases). The V end lost 3 bases, the J end lost 1 base, and 12 bases lay between the germline ends. The CDR3 consists of 15 residues. Germline CDR1 and CDR2: SGHTA and FQGTGA. CDR3 loop: CASSLQGLLQETQYF. The CDR3 region has the DNA TGTGCCAGCAGCTTGCAGGGGCTCCTCCAAGAGACCCAGTACTTC.

V gene TRBV18 combines with J gene TRBJ2-3; 11 bases agree with TRBD2. This CDR3 is built from 15 residues. With V trimmed by 4 bases and J by 4 bases, 4 bases remained unmatched. Germline V CDR1 and CDR2: KGHSH, LQKENI. The CDR3, as DNA: TGTGCCAGCTCACACATAGCGGGAGGGCCAGATACGCAGTATTTT. Amino acids: CASSHIAGGPDTQYF. Full variable domain (remainder filled in from reference TRBV18 and TRBJ2-3): NAGVMQNPRHLVRRRGQEARLRCSPMKGHSHVYWYRQLPEEGLKFMVYLQKENIIDESGMPKERFSAEFPKEGPSILRIQQVVRGDSAAYFCASSHIAGGPDTQYFGPGTRLTVL.

The J gene is TRBJ1-3, the V gene TRBV7-8; D is perhaps TRBD1 (5 bases). From germline, CDR1 is SGHVS and CDR2 FQNEAQ. This CDR3 spans 17 amino acids. Trimming removed 5 bases from V and 0 bases from J, with 17 bases in between. The CDR3 here is CASSPWWDLSSGNTIYF. CDR3 DNA: TGTGCCAGCAGCCCCTGGTGGGACTTAAGCTCTGGAAACACCATATATTTT.